Listed here are 10 T cell receptor beta chains from one sample, sequenced in a study of OX40 agonist ivuxolimab in advanced cancers. TCRdb's copy holds only in-frame clones and misses some; the assay was immunoSEQ multiplex PCR. This table holds around 72,000 clones, roughly 80% found once. The input for sequencing was CD4+ or CD8+ T cells sorted from blood, taken in a trial of the OX40 agonist ivuxolimab. These receptors all come from an adult with an advanced solid tumor such as melanoma, head and neck, liver or kidney cancer.

This chain connects TRBV5-5 to TRBJ2-1; 9 positions agree with TRBD1. The CDR3 is 15 amino acids. With 1 base clipped from V and 5 bases from J, the junction kept 4 bases outside the gene matches. Germline assignment: CDR1 SGHKS and CDR2 YYEKEE (reference sequence). DNA of the CDR3: TGTGCCAGCAGCTTGCGGGACAGGGTGGACAATGAGCAGTTCTTC. It encodes CASSLRDRVDNEQFF.

V gene TRBV27 combines with J gene TRBJ2-5, with TRBD1 matching over 9 bases. The CDR3 sequence is 14 residues long. The V gene's germline CDR1 is MNHEY and CDR2 SMNVEV (reference sequence). V shed 5 bases and J 7 bases; nucleotides not matched to a gene: 8. This chain's CDR3 is CASSLGQGFGTQYF. The DNA of the CDR3 is TGTGCCAGCAGTCTGGGACAGGGATTTGGGACCCAGTACTTC.

The chain joins TRBV5-6 to TRBJ2-5; D is ambiguous. V gave up 4 bases and J gave up 2 bases, with 3 bases separating them. Germline CDR1 SGHDT, CDR2 YYEEEE. The CDR3 loop spans 11 amino acids. The DNA for the CDR3 is TGTGCCAGCAGCGTGCAAGAGACCCAGTACTTC. Residues: CASSVQETQYF.

This rearrangement joins TRBV28 to TRBJ2-5; either TRBD1 or TRBD2 may fit D (6 bases each). The germline V gene has CDR1 MDHEN and CDR2 SYDVKM. The V and J ends lost 6 bases and 4 bases respectively, with 21 bases between them. The CDR3 has 16 residues. The CDR3 loop reads CASSPLRGAVRETQYF. For the CDR3, the DNA is TGTGCCAGCAGCCCACTGAGGGGGGCCGTAAGAGAGACCCAGTACTTC.

This chain connects TRBV7-9 to TRBJ1-1, with unresolved D. This CDR3 comprises 12 residues. Trimming took 6 bases from V and 1 from J, leaving 6 bases between them. Germline V lookup: CDR1 SEHNR, CDR2 FQNEAQ (reference sequence). CDR3 region: CASSKENTEAFF. CDR3 DNA sequence: TGTGCCAGCAGTAAGGAGAACACTGAAGCTTTCTTT.

The V gene is TRBV9, the J gene TRBJ1-2; perhaps TRBD1 as D (5 bases). V gave up 3 bases and J gave up 8 bases, with 17 bases separating them. The V gene's germline CDR1 is SGDLS and CDR2 YYNGEE. This CDR3 region has 14 residues. The CDR3, as DNA: TGTGCCAGCAGCGAGGCAGGGCACGGGGGGGGCTACACCTTC. Translated, it gives CASSEAGHGGGYTF. The complete variable domain, with remaining parts taken from reference TRBV9 and TRBJ1-2, reads DSGVTQTPKHLITATGQRVTLRCSPRSGDLSVYWYQQSLDQGLQFLIQYYNGEERAKGNILERFSAQQFPDLHSELNLSSLELGDSALYFCASSEAGHGGGYTFGSGTRLTVV.

The V gene is TRBV19, the J gene TRBJ1-2, with D maybe TRBD1 (5 bases). V was trimmed by 3 bases and J by 5 bases, leaving 16 bases between them. CDR1 is LNHDA and CDR2 is SQIVND in the germline V gene (reference sequence). The CDR3 extends over 15 amino acids. CDR3 DNA sequence: TGTGCCAGTAGTATCTGGGGCAGGGTAGGTTATGGCTACACCTTC. It specifies CASSIWGRVGYGYTF.

The chain uses TRBV11-3 and TRBJ2-7; possibly TRBD1 or TRBD2 for D (5 bases each). Trimming took 4 bases from V and 2 from J, leaving 12 bases between them. The CDR3 sequence is 14 residues long. Germline-derived CDR1 and CDR2 are SGHNT and YENEEA. The CDR3 loop reads CASSSSRGTYEQYF. The CDR3 DNA reads as TGTGCCAGCAGCTCAAGCCGGGGCACCTACGAGCAGTACTTC.

The rearrangement uses TRBV6-5 and TRBJ1-2; TRBD1 matches 9 bases. The V gene end was trimmed by 2 bases and the J gene end by 4 bases; junction bases not matched to a gene: 8. CDR1 is MNHEY, CDR2 SVGAGI, per germline. The CDR3 spans 16 residues. CDR3 sequence reads: CASSYTRTGGGYGYTF. The CDR3 DNA sequence: TGTGCCAGCAGTTACACAAGAACAGGGGGCGGCTATGGCTACACCTTC.

V is TRBV6-6 and J is TRBJ1-2; 8 positions match TRBD1. V shed 8 bases, J shed 2 bases, and the junction held 7 bases outside the gene matches. The V gene's germline CDR1 is MNHNY and CDR2 SVGAGI (reference sequence). CDR3 size: 14 residues. The CDR3 loop is CASGQQGVNYGYTF. CDR3 sequence (DNA): TGTGCCAGCGGCCAACAGGGGGTGAACTATGGCTACACCTTC.